Listed below are T cell receptor beta chains from one sample, sequenced in a study of blood T cell repertoires in COVID-19. Clones were sequenced by immunoSEQ multiplex PCR, and TCRdb holds only the in-frame ones, with some missing. This sample carries roughly 160,000 clones, roughly 87% of them seen once, and the ten largest clones take roughly 7%. Material: PBMCs or T cells enriched from blood (not recorded which). These receptor sequences come from a woman between 45 and 60 years old who had recovered from COVID-19. The CDR3 runs from the conserved cysteine through the conserved F or W. Fields, in order: CDR3 protein, CDR3 DNA, J gene, clone size, V gene, D gene. D genes are given only for firm matches. Clone size is not always given. Where it is, it says once, few, many or a class for expanded clones.

CDR3aa: CASSLIGAPLHF
CDR3nt: TGTGCCAGCAGCCTTATCGGGGCACCCCTCCACTTT
j_gene: TRBJ1-6
abundance: -
v_gene: TRBV27
d_gene: -

CDR3aa: CASSLGGDTRYTF
CDR3nt: TGTGCCAGCAGCTTAGGCGGGGACACCCGCTACACCTTC
j_gene: TRBJ1-2
abundance: -
v_gene: TRBV13
d_gene: -

CDR3aa: CASIPRTGLGWEQQYF
CDR3nt: TGTGCCAGCATCCCAAGGACAGGTCTGGGTTGGGAGCAGCAGTACTTC
j_gene: TRBJ2-7
abundance: -
v_gene: TRBV7-8
d_gene: TRBD1

CDR3aa: CASSAQVSGTEAFF
CDR3nt: TGTGCCAGCAGCGCCCAGGTGTCCGGCACTGAAGCTTTCTTT
j_gene: TRBJ1-1
abundance: -
v_gene: TRBV9
d_gene: -

CDR3aa: CASSERGREHYNEQFF
CDR3nt: TGTGCCAGCAGTGAACGGGGGCGGGAGCACTACAATGAGCAGTTCTTC
j_gene: TRBJ2-1
abundance: -
v_gene: TRBV2
d_gene: -

CDR3aa: CASSFRTPSNTEAFF
CDR3nt: TGTGCCAGCAGCTTCCGGACACCCTCGAACACTGAAGCTTTCTTT
j_gene: TRBJ1-1
abundance: once
v_gene: TRBV11-3
d_gene: -

CDR3aa: CASSFSGQLGQETQYF
CDR3nt: TGTGCCAGCAGCTTCTCGGGACAATTGGGCCAAGAGACCCAGTACTTC
j_gene: TRBJ2-5
abundance: once
v_gene: TRBV7-8
d_gene: -

CDR3aa: CASSRTSGSTDTQYF
CDR3nt: TGTGCCAGCAGCAGGACTAGCGGGAGCACAGATACGCAGTATTTT
j_gene: TRBJ2-3
abundance: -
v_gene: TRBV9
d_gene: TRBD2

CDR3aa: CASSVGDYTYEQYF
CDR3nt: TGTGCCAGCAGCGTAGGCGACTATACCTACGAGCAGTACTTC
j_gene: TRBJ2-7
abundance: once
v_gene: TRBV9
d_gene: -

CDR3aa: CASSYNRRNSPLHF
CDR3nt: TGTGCCAGCAGTTATAACAGAAGAAATTCACCCCTCCACTTT
j_gene: TRBJ1-6
abundance: -
v_gene: TRBV27
d_gene: -

CDR3aa: CASSPPVASHGYTF
CDR3nt: TGTGCCAGCTCACCACCGGTAGCCTCCCATGGCTACACCTTC
j_gene: TRBJ1-2
abundance: -
v_gene: TRBV18
d_gene: -

CDR3aa: CASSPRSGRPSTDTQYF
CDR3nt: TGTGCCAGCAGCCCTAGAAGCGGGAGGCCTAGCACAGATACGCAGTATTTT
j_gene: TRBJ2-3
abundance: once
v_gene: TRBV13
d_gene: TRBD2

CDR3aa: CASKLRGPSYEQYF
CDR3nt: TGTGCCAGCAAATTGAGGGGGCCTTCCTACGAGCAGTACTTC
j_gene: TRBJ2-7
abundance: -
v_gene: TRBV6-5
d_gene: TRBD1

CDR3aa: CASNRGYMSAEAFF
CDR3nt: TGTGCCAGCAACAGAGGGTATATGAGCGCTGAAGCTTTCTTT
j_gene: TRBJ1-1
abundance: -
v_gene: TRBV7-9
d_gene: -

CDR3aa: CASSQGEGGIHTQYF
CDR3nt: TGTGCCAGCAGCCAGGGGGAAGGGGGCATACATACGCAGTATTTT
j_gene: TRBJ2-3
abundance: -
v_gene: TRBV3-1/TRBV3-2
d_gene: TRBD1

CDR3aa: CASSLIGEGADGYTF
CDR3nt: TGTGCCAGCAGCTTAATAGGAGAGGGGGCGGATGGCTACACCTTC
j_gene: TRBJ1-2
abundance: -
v_gene: TRBV7-2
d_gene: TRBD1

CDR3aa: CASSSLEAGGNQPQHF
CDR3nt: TGTGCCAGCAGCTCCTTAGAGGCAGGGGGCAATCAGCCCCAGCATTTT
j_gene: TRBJ1-5
abundance: -
v_gene: TRBV7-9
d_gene: -

CDR3aa: CASSLESVDQPQHF
CDR3nt: TGTGCCAGCAGCTTAGAGTCGGTGGATCAGCCCCAGCATTTT
j_gene: TRBJ1-5
abundance: -
v_gene: TRBV7-2
d_gene: -

CDR3aa: CASSQPGQGAYEQYF
CDR3nt: TGTGCCAGCTCACAACCGGGACAGGGGGCCTACGAGCAGTACTTC
j_gene: TRBJ2-7
abundance: -
v_gene: TRBV18
d_gene: TRBD1

CDR3aa: CATSGQALGLGETQYF
CDR3nt: TGTGCCACCAGTGGACAGGCACTCGGTTTGGGAGAGACCCAGTACTTC
j_gene: TRBJ2-5
abundance: -
v_gene: TRBV24-1
d_gene: -

CDR3aa: CASSIETGEPRNQPQHF
CDR3nt: TGTGCCAGTAGTATTGAAACAGGGGAACCGAGAAATCAGCCCCAGCATTTT
j_gene: TRBJ1-5
abundance: -
v_gene: TRBV19
d_gene: TRBD1

CDR3aa: CASSTAGQGETQYF
CDR3nt: TGTGCCAGTAGTACCGCCGGACAGGGAGAGACCCAGTACTTC
j_gene: TRBJ2-5
abundance: -
v_gene: TRBV19
d_gene: TRBD1

CDR3aa: CASSLRNTGELFF
CDR3nt: TGTGCCAGCAGTTTGCGGAACACCGGGGAGCTGTTTTTT
j_gene: TRBJ2-2
abundance: -
v_gene: TRBV12-3/TRBV12-4
d_gene: -

CDR3aa: CASSLDRAGGYGYTF
CDR3nt: TGTGCCAGCAGCTTAGATCGGGCAGGGGGCTATGGCTACACCTTC
j_gene: TRBJ1-2
abundance: -
v_gene: TRBV11-3
d_gene: TRBD1

CDR3aa: CASSHRGLDSGNTIYF
CDR3nt: TGTGCCAGCAGCCACAGGGGGTTGGATTCTGGAAACACCATATATTTT
j_gene: TRBJ1-3
abundance: -
v_gene: TRBV28
d_gene: TRBD1

CDR3aa: CAWSDRRNTEAFF
CDR3nt: TGTGCCTGGAGTGACAGGCGGAACACTGAAGCTTTCTTT
j_gene: TRBJ1-1
abundance: -
v_gene: TRBV30
d_gene: -

CDR3aa: CASTIAPAPSSGNTIYF
CDR3nt: TGTGCCAGCACTATAGCTCCTGCCCCCAGCTCTGGAAACACCATATATTTT
j_gene: TRBJ1-3
abundance: -
v_gene: TRBV11-2
d_gene: -

CDR3aa: CASSPRTGKDNEQFF
CDR3nt: TGTGCCAGCTCACCAAGGACTGGGAAGGACAATGAGCAGTTCTTC
j_gene: TRBJ2-1
abundance: once
v_gene: TRBV18
d_gene: -

CDR3aa: CASSSSGTEGSYEQYF
CDR3nt: TGTGCCAGTAGTTCGTCCGGGACAGAAGGCTCCTACGAGCAGTACTTC
j_gene: TRBJ2-7
abundance: once
v_gene: TRBV19
d_gene: TRBD1

CDR3aa: CASSKQGSSNEKLFF
CDR3nt: TGTGCCAGCAGCAAACAGGGGTCCTCTAATGAAAAACTGTTTTTT
j_gene: TRBJ1-4
abundance: few
v_gene: TRBV28
d_gene: TRBD1

CDR3aa: CASSMRGYDEQYF
CDR3nt: TGTGCCAGCAGCATGCGGGGATACGACGAGCAGTACTTC
j_gene: TRBJ2-7
abundance: -
v_gene: TRBV27
d_gene: -

CDR3aa: CASKPQAVYTEAFF
CDR3nt: TGTGCCAGCAAACCACAGGCTGTGTACACTGAAGCTTTCTTT
j_gene: TRBJ1-1
abundance: -
v_gene: TRBV2
d_gene: -

CDR3aa: CASSLVPGDYGDGELFF
CDR3nt: TGTGCCAGCAGCCTGGTCCCCGGAGACTACGGTGACGGGGAGCTGTTTTTT
j_gene: TRBJ2-2
abundance: -
v_gene: TRBV7-2
d_gene: -

CDR3aa: CATSDPRTSGNIQYF
CDR3nt: TGTGCCACCAGTGACCCTAGGACTAGCGGGAACATTCAGTACTTC
j_gene: TRBJ2-4
abundance: -
v_gene: TRBV24-1
d_gene: TRBD2

CDR3aa: CASSQGLAGENEQFF
CDR3nt: TGTGCCAGCTCACAGGGACTAGCGGGGGAGAATGAGCAGTTCTTC
j_gene: TRBJ2-1
abundance: -
v_gene: TRBV18
d_gene: TRBD2